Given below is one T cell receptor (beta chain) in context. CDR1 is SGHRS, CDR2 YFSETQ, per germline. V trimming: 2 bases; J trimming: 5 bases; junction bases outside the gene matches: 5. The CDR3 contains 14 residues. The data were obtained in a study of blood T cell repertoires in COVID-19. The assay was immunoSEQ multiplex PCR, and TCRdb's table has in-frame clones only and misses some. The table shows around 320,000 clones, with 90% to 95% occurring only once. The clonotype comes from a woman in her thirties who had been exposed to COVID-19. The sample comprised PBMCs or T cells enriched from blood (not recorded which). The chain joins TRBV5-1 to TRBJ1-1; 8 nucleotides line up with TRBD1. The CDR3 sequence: CASSFDRGRTEAFF. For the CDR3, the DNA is TGCGCCAGCAGCTTCGACAGGGGAAGAACTGAAGCTTTCTTT.